The T cell receptor (beta chain) under discussion was sequenced for a study of shared clonotypes between healthy human individuals. Using immunoSEQ multiplex PCR, the repertoire was profiled, and TCRdb retains in-frame clones only, with some absent. The sample lists about 2.4 million clones, roughly 93% occurring once. This clone was seen just once. Germline values: CDR1 LNHNV, CDR2 YYDKDF (reference sequence). The CDR3 length is 15 residues. Germline trimming cut 0 bases from V and 8 bases from J; bases unmatched to any gene: 5. The investigators split CD4+ cells into a CD45RA+ naive subset and a CD45RA-negative memory subset.

The specimen was naive CD4+ T cells from PBMCs. Sample subset: CD45RA+ positively selected. The rearrangement uses TRBV15 and TRBJ2-1; the match to TRBD2 covers 9 bases. The clonotype originates from a man younger than 35 in good health. Some clones in this sample may be carry-over from other donors' samples. The CDR3 here is CATSRDISGSYEQFF. In nucleotides, the CDR3 is TGTGCCACCAGCAGAGATATTAGCGGGAGCTATGAGCAGTTCTTC.